The clone carrying this T cell receptor beta chain was counted at least ten times. Its antigen is as yet unknown. This sample is part of a study of blood T cells in healthy people across ages. Unmatched junction bases numbered 11, after V lost 5 bases and J lost 3 bases. This CDR3 spans 16 amino acids. CDR1 MGHDK and CDR2 SYGVNS come from the germline V gene. Whole-study findings and limits: Naive CD4+ cell counts and diversity both ran higher in long-lived than in aged donors.

The authors ran a second PCR of 7 to 11 cycles using a sample-barcoded 5' primer and a J-beta primer mix. Each sample provided no less than 2.5 million CDR3-containing paired-end reads. TCRdb re-derived calls from the 5' RACE reads in MiXCR, one entry per CDR3 protein. The table has roughly 680,000 distinct CDR3 sequences, about 50% seen once; the top ten hold less than 15%. This receptor was identified in a woman of 80 years or more in good health. J is TRBJ1-1 and V is TRBV25-1; 8 bases map to TRBD1. Specimen: blood. In nucleotides, the CDR3 is TGTGCCAGCAGTTCCATCTCCAGGGGGCAGGACACTGAAGCTTTCTTT. Its translation is CASSSISRGQDTEAFF.